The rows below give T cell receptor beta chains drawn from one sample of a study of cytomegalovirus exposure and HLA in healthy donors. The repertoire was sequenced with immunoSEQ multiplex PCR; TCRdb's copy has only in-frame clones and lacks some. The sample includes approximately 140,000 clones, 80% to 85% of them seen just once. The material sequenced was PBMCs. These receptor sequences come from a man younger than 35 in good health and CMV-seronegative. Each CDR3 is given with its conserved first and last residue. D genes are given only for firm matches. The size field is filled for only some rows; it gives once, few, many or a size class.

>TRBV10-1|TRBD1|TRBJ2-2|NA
CASRTGANTGELFF
TGCGCCAGCCGGACAGGGGCTAACACCGGGGAGCTGTTTTTT
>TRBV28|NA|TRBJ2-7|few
CASSYLPVTNTYEQYF
TGTGCCAGCAGCTACCTACCAGTGACAAACACCTACGAGCAGTACTTC
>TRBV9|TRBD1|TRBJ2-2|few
CASSDSRQGAYTGELFF
TGTGCCAGCAGCGACAGCCGACAGGGGGCTTACACCGGGGAGCTGTTTTTT
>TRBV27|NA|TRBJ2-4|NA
CASSSRTEGNIQYF
TGTGCCAGCAGTTCTCGGACAGAGGGAAACATTCAGTACTTC
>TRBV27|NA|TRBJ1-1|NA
CASSPGANTEAFF
TGTGCCAGCAGTCCGGGAGCGAACACTGAAGCTTTCTTT
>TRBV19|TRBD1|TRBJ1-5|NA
CASNTDRGQPQHF
TGTGCCAGTAACACGGACAGGGGGCAGCCCCAGCATTTT
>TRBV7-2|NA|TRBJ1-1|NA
CASNFGRDSGEAFF
TGTGCCAGCAACTTTGGACGGGACTCGGGTGAAGCTTTCTTT
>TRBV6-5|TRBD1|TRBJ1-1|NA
CASSLDRGYRAFF
TGTGCCAGCAGTCTCGACAGGGGGTATAGGGCTTTCTTT
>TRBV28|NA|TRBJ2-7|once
CASTLAGYEQYF
TGTGCCAGCACCTTGGCGGGCTACGAGCAGTACTTC
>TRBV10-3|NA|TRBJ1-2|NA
CAISESFGTLRYGYTF
TGTGCCATCAGTGAGTCTTTCGGGACTCTCAGGTATGGCTACACCTTC
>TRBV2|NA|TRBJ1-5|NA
CASSVQEQDQPQHF
TGTGCCAGCAGTGTACAGGAACAGGATCAGCCCCAGCATTTT
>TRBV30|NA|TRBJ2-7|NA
CAWSVGRIGEQYF
TGTGCCTGGAGTGTAGGGAGGATAGGTGAGCAGTACTTC
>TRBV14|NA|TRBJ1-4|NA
CASSQGGTVYNEKLFF
TGTGCCAGCAGCCAAGGCGGGACGGTGTATAATGAAAAACTGTTTTTT
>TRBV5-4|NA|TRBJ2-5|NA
CASSDRDQETQYF
TGTGCCAGCAGCGATCGGGATCAAGAGACCCAGTACTTC
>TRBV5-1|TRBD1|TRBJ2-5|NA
CASSPRTGFGETQYF
TGCGCCAGCAGCCCACGGACAGGGTTTGGGGAGACCCAGTACTTC
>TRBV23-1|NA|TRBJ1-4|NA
CASSRTGTSTNEKLFF
TGCGCCAGCAGTCGAACCGGGACTTCAACTAATGAAAAACTGTTTTTT